One TCR beta chain is described in this entry. The antigen is not known. These data are taken from a study of cytomegalovirus exposure and HLA in healthy donors. The CDR3 is made up of 12 amino acids. Germline V gene lookup returns CDR1 SGDLS and CDR2 YYNGEE. The V gene lost 7 bases and the J gene lost 3 bases, with 11 bases spanning the gap. Study-wide results and limits: As confirmed in vitro, a few CMV-associated chains were specific for CMV antigens. A missense variant in DCLRE1C was later tied to TCR beta V- and J-gene trimming.

13 Jbeta primers and 60 Vbeta primers were used for the PCR. Profiled with immunoSEQ multiplex PCR; TCRdb holds only in-frame clones, not every one. The profile shows 95,000 to 100,000 clones, around 85% of them singletons. The chain links TRBV9 to TRBJ2-7; tentatively, D is TRBD2 (5 bases). Sequenced: PBMCs. The TCR sequence derives from a man aged 25 to 40 in good health and CMV-seronegative. In nucleotides, the CDR3 is TGTGCCAGCGGCCCCGGGAACTACGAGCAGTACTTC. It specifies CASGPGNYEQYF.